The 31 T cell receptor beta chains below all came from one sample that was sequenced in a study of shared clonotypes between healthy human individuals (dated by TCRdb to the early 2020s). Library generation was performed with the immunoSEQ multiplex PCR assay. TCRdb holds this immuneACCESS table with in-frame rearrangements only. Some clones are missing; in checked studies, unresolved V genes explain under half, and the rest has no known cause. Present in this sample are just under 350,000 clones, over 70% of which were seen just once. The top ten clones comprise around 9.3% of the sample. Sequenced sample: memory CD4+ T cells sorted from blood. Explained via the paper, the cell subset or site label denotes: CD45RA-negative fraction. These receptors all come from a man between 25 and 39 years old in good health.

This rearrangement joins TRBV4-1 to TRBJ2-2; the D is unclear. The CDR3 loop spans 19 amino acids. Germline V gene sequence: CDR1 MGHRA, CDR2 YSYEKL. V lost 4 bases to trimming and J lost 7 bases, with 28 bases between them. The CDR3 loop reads CASSRPLMRTLIGDGELFF. CDR3 coding DNA: TGCGCCAGCAGCCGACCTCTGATGAGGACCCTCATTGGGGACGGGGAGCTGTTTTTT.

A few counts support this clone. The CDR3 nucleotides read TGTGCCAGCAGCTATCGGGTGGATTACGAGCAGTACTTC. Protein sequence: CASSYRVDYEQYF. The chain is built from TRBV11-2 and TRBJ2-7; D call uncertain. The CDR3 length is 13 residues. Germline CDR1 SGHAT, CDR2 FQNNGV. The V gene lost 4 bases and the J gene lost 4 bases, with 11 bases spanning the gap. Supplemented by reference TRBV11-2 and TRBJ2-7, the full variable domain reads EAGVAQSPRYKIIEKRQSVAFWCNPISGHATLYWYQQILGQGPKLLIQFQNNGVVDDSQLPKDRFSAERLKGVDSTLKIQPAKLEDSAVYLCASSYRVDYEQYFGPGTRLTVT.

V usage is TRBV27 and J usage is TRBJ1-1; D ambiguous. The CDR3 runs to 13 residues. The germline gives CDR1 MNHEY, CDR2 SMNVEV (reference sequence). V shed 0 bases and J shed 8 bases, with 10 bases lying between them. The DNA for the CDR3 is TGTGCCAGCAGTTTATCGAATGGGGAAGAAGCTTTCTTT. Translated: CASSLSNGEEAFF.

The genes are TRBV7-9 and TRBJ1-1; D gene unclear. The CDR3 contains 15 residues. The V end lost 0 bases, the J end lost 2 bases, and 10 bases lay between the germline ends. Germline CDR1 SEHNR, CDR2 FQNEAQ (reference sequence). CDR3 DNA: TGTGCCAGCAGCTTAGCTAGGGCCGATAACACTGAAGCTTTCTTT. Encoded protein: CASSLARADNTEAFF.

The chain combines TRBV28 with TRBJ1-5, with TRBD1 identical over 7 bases. The CDR3 has 16 amino acids. V trimming: 5 bases; J trimming: 10 bases; junction bases outside the gene matches: 17. The germline gives CDR1 MDHEN, CDR2 SYDVKM. DNA for the CDR3: TGTGCCAGCAGTCCCTGGGGGCAGGGGGGACTTCCCCCCCAGCATTTT. As protein: CASSPWGQGGLPPQHF.

The genes are TRBV10-3 and TRBJ2-2; D call uncertain. Germline loops: CDR1 ENHRY, CDR2 SYGVKD. V lost 0 bases to trimming and J lost 1 base, with 12 bases between them. The CDR3 is 17 residues long. This chain's CDR3 is CAISESWGRLNTGELFF. The CDR3 DNA follows: TGTGCCATCAGTGAGTCGTGGGGAAGACTGAACACCGGGGAGCTGTTTTTT.

This sequence joins TRBV18 and TRBJ1-5; D uncertain. Germline CDR1 reads KGHSH; CDR2 reads LQKENI. Trimming shortened V by 5 bases and J by 4 bases, and 12 bases separated the two germline ends. This CDR3 contains 14 residues. CDR3 in amino acids: CASSSVGRNQPQHF. The CDR3 nucleotides are TGTGCCAGCTCAAGCGTAGGGCGAAATCAGCCCCAGCATTTT.

This clone was counted only a few times. The chain links TRBV6-5 to TRBJ2-7, with D unresolved. Germline loops: CDR1 MNHEY, CDR2 SVGAGI. CDR3 size: 11 residues. Trimming took 5 bases from V and 4 from J, leaving 6 bases between them. This CDR3 is CASSNSYEQYF. Here the CDR3 DNA reads TGTGCCAGCAGTAATTCTTACGAGCAGTACTTC.

This clone was detected only once. V is TRBV5-4 and J is TRBJ2-3, with 9 bases matching TRBD2. Germline values: CDR1 SGHNT, CDR2 YYREEE (reference sequence). The CDR3 contains 14 residues. The junction had 8 bases not matched to a gene; V was cut back by 6 bases and J by 6 bases. The CDR3 spells CASKRASGTDTQYF. In DNA, the CDR3 is TGTGCCAGCAAAAGAGCTAGCGGGACCGATACGCAGTATTTT.

CDR3: CASTRRLGASYEQYF. The CDR3 nucleotides read TGTGCCAGCACCCGACGGTTGGGGGCCTCCTACGAGCAGTACTTC. The J gene is TRBJ2-7, the V gene TRBV5-6; D is perhaps TRBD1 (6 bases). The CDR3 consists of 15 residues. Trimming removed 6 bases from V and 0 bases from J, with 16 bases in between. Germline V gene lookup returns CDR1 SGHDT and CDR2 YYEEEE.

The chain uses TRBV6-1 and TRBJ1-1, with TRBD1 matching 11 bases. CDR1 MNHNS and CDR2 SASEGT come from the germline V gene. V shed 4 bases, J shed 7 bases, and the junction held 2 bases outside the gene matches. CDR3 length equals 13 residues. CDR3 nucleotide sequence: TGTGCCAGCAGTGGGGGACAGGGGGTTGAAGCTTTCTTT. Translating it yields CASSGGQGVEAFF.

The genes are TRBV19 and TRBJ2-6, with D hard to call. Germline-derived CDR1 and CDR2 are LNHDA and SQIVND (reference sequence). The V end lost 10 bases, the J end lost 2 bases, and 9 bases lay between the germline ends. The CDR3 runs 13 residues. CDR3 nucleotide sequence: TGTGCCACGTTGGAACCTGGGGCCAACGTCCTGACTTTC. It specifies CATLEPGANVLTF.

V gene TRBV2 combines with J gene TRBJ2-2, with D perhaps being TRBD1 or TRBD2 (6 bases each). This CDR3 contains 13 residues. Germline CDR1 SNHLY, CDR2 FYNNEI. Trimming took off 6 bases at V and 5 bases at J, with 10 bases between the two ends. CDR3 nucleotide sequence: TGTGCCAGCAGCGCGGGACAAACCGGGGAGCTGTTTTTT. Encoded protein: CASSAGQTGELFF.

The V call is TRBV7-2, the J call TRBJ2-7, with unresolved D. The CDR3 sequence is 14 residues long. Looked up from germline, CDR1 is SGHTA and CDR2 is FQGNSA. The V and J ends lost 2 bases and 2 bases respectively, with 10 bases between them. CDR3 sequence reads: CASSLSWNTYEQYF. CDR3 coding DNA: TGTGCCAGCAGCTTAAGCTGGAACACCTACGAGCAGTACTTC.

The V call is TRBV5-1, the J call TRBJ2-7; tentatively, D is TRBD1 or TRBD2 (5 bases each). CDR1 is SGHRS, CDR2 YFSETQ, per germline. The CDR3 totals 14 residues. Trimming cost V 0 bases and J 3 bases, with 10 bases left between them. This CDR3 is CASSLGDGIYEQYF. In DNA, the CDR3 is TGCGCCAGCAGCTTGGGGGACGGAATCTACGAGCAGTACTTC.

J is TRBJ2-7 and V is TRBV18; 7 positions agree with TRBD2. After removal of 1 base from V and 4 bases from J, the junction contained 1 base not matched to a gene. The CDR3 is 13 residues long. Germline V lookup: CDR1 KGHSH, CDR2 LQKENI. CDR3 protein: CASSPRGGYEQYF. The DNA for the CDR3 is TGTGCCAGCTCACCACGCGGGGGATACGAGCAGTACTTC.

The chain uses TRBV5-6 and TRBJ2-6, with TRBD2 as a possible D gene (6 bases). V was trimmed by 4 bases and J by 4 bases, leaving 15 bases between them. The V gene's germline CDR1 is SGHDT and CDR2 YYEEEE. The CDR3 is 16 residues long. Written as DNA, the CDR3 is TGTGCCAGCAGCCCCGGGGGTCCGCAAGGGGCCAACGTCCTGACTTTC. Amino acid sequence: CASSPGGPQGANVLTF.

There are many counts of this clone. V gene TRBV18 combines with J gene TRBJ1-2; possibly TRBD1 for D (5 bases). The germline V gene encodes CDR1 KGHSH and CDR2 LQKENI. The CDR3 is 14 amino acids. Trimming shortened V by 3 bases and J by 8 bases, and 16 bases separated the two germline ends. CDR3 bases: TGTGCCAGCTCACCCCGCGCGCAGGGCTGGGGCTACACCTTC. Translating gives CASSPRAQGWGYTF.

The V and J genes are TRBV5-1 and TRBJ2-7, with no clear D. This CDR3 is built from 16 residues. CDR1 and CDR2 (germline): SGHRS, YFSETQ. The germline V and J ends were trimmed by 4 bases and 0 bases, with 17 bases remaining between them. For the CDR3, the DNA is TGCGCCAGCAGCCCTGCGGTAGCCAGCGTCTCCTACGAGCAGTACTTC. Translated: CASSPAVASVSYEQYF. Full variable domain (rest looked up from reference TRBV5-1 and TRBJ2-7): KAGVTQTPRYLIKTRGQQVTLSCSPISGHRSVSWYQQTPGQGLQFLFEYFSETQRNKGNFPGRFSGRQFSNSRSEMNVSTLELGDSALYLCASSPAVASVSYEQYFGPGTRLTVT.

The chain couples TRBV15 to TRBJ2-6, with D perhaps matching TRBD2 (6 bases). From germline, CDR1 is LNHNV and CDR2 YYDKDF (reference sequence). The CDR3 extends over 19 amino acids. V was clipped by 3 bases and J by 1 base, with 19 bases between them. The CDR3 coding sequence is TGTGCCACCAGCAGGTCCCGCTTACTAGCCGATTCTGGGGCCAACGTCCTGACTTTC. It translates to CATSRSRLLADSGANVLTF.

The genes are TRBV29-1 and TRBJ2-7; TRBD2 is a possible D gene (6 bases). CDR1 SQVTM and CDR2 ANQGSEA come from the germline V gene. This CDR3 region has 16 residues. Trimming pared 4 bases from V and 3 bases from J, leaving 22 bases between. The CDR3, as DNA: TGCAGCGTTGGACTACTCAGAGCAGGACTAAACTACGAGCAGTACTTC. This sequence encodes CSVGLLRAGLNYEQYF.

This clone came up once. This chain uses TRBV4-1 with TRBJ2-4; 9 nucleotides match TRBD2. Germline lookup yields CDR1 MGHRA and CDR2 YSYEKL. The junction had 12 bases not matched to a gene; V was cut back by 3 bases and J by 0 bases. This CDR3 has 19 amino acids. The CDR3 nucleotides read TGCGCCAGCAGCCATGGGGGACTAGCCGGGGGGATAGCCAAAAACATTCAGTACTTC. Its protein is CASSHGGLAGGIAKNIQYF.

V is TRBV28 and J is TRBJ1-4, with 8 bases lining up with TRBD1. Germline CDR1 is MDHEN and CDR2 is SYDVKM. The V and J ends lost 6 bases and 7 bases, in that order; junction bases with no gene match: 7. This CDR3 spans 14 amino acids. The CDR3 nucleotides are TGTGCCAGCAGACCGACAGGGGCGGGTGAAAAACTGTTTTTT. Translated: CASRPTGAGEKLFF.

This clone appeared a single time. The chain carries TRBV30 and TRBJ1-4, with D unclear. This CDR3 is 14 amino acids long. Germline values: CDR1 GTSNPN, CDR2 SVGIG (reference sequence). V dropped 8 bases and J dropped 2 bases, with 15 bases sitting between them. The CDR3 reads CAARTGGTNEKLFF. As DNA, the CDR3 is TGTGCCGCCCGTACGGGAGGGACTAATGAAAAACTGTTTTTT.

The chain has TRBV7-9 and TRBJ2-1; 7 bases align to TRBD2. V was clipped by 2 bases and J by 4 bases; unmatched bases: 8. The germline V gene has CDR1 SEHNR and CDR2 FQNEAQ (reference sequence). The CDR3 runs to 16 residues. CDR3 loop: CASSLLGSGLYNEQFF. The CDR3 region has the DNA TGTGCCAGCAGCTTATTGGGTAGCGGGCTATACAATGAGCAGTTCTTC.

This clone was detected only a few times. This rearrangement joins TRBV19 to TRBJ2-7, with 9 bases matching TRBD2. The junction had 15 bases not matched to a gene; V was cut back by 5 bases and J by 7 bases. The germline V gene encodes CDR1 LNHDA and CDR2 SQIVND (reference sequence). The CDR3 is made up of 16 amino acids. The CDR3 loop reads CASSHIAGGISFEQYF. The CDR3 DNA follows: TGTGCCAGTAGTCATATTGCGGGAGGGATTTCTTTTGAGCAGTACTTC.

The V and J genes are TRBV7-2 and TRBJ2-7; 9 bases are a match to TRBD1. CDR1 is SGHTA, CDR2 FQGNSA, per germline. This CDR3 spans 18 amino acids. The junction had 18 bases not matched to a gene; V was cut back by 5 bases and J by 4 bases. CDR3 nucleotide sequence: TGTGCCAGCAGCCGAATTTTGCCGGGACAGGGCAGGGTGTACGAGCAGTACTTC. Residues: CASSRILPGQGRVYEQYF.

The chain recombines TRBV5-4 with TRBJ1-6, with TRBD1 as a possible D gene (6 bases). The CDR3 has 17 amino acids. Per germline, CDR1 SGHNT and CDR2 YYREEE (reference sequence). Trimming left V 4 bases short and J 1 base short, with 15 bases between. The CDR3 loop is CASSPGGGASYNSPLHF. The CDR3 DNA reads as TGTGCCAGCAGCCCAGGTGGGGGGGCATCCTATAATTCACCCCTCCACTTT.

The gene calls are TRBV6-6 and TRBJ1-1, with D unclear. The V gene lost 8 bases and the J gene lost 5 bases, with 9 bases spanning the gap. Germline V gene data show CDR1 as MNHNY and CDR2 as SVGAGI (reference sequence). This CDR3 has 11 residues. Written as DNA, the CDR3 is TGTGCCAGCTCTTTAACAACTGAAGCTTTCTTT. Protein: CASSLTTEAFF.

The chain links TRBV4-1 to TRBJ2-1, with 11 positions matching TRBD2. This CDR3 is 18 amino acids long. V dropped 0 bases and J dropped 0; count of bases not matched to a gene: 4. The germline gives CDR1 MGHRA, CDR2 YSYEKL. As DNA, the CDR3 is TGCGCCAGCAGCCAAGAAGGACTAGCGGGCCTCTCCTACAATGAGCAGTTCTTC. As protein: CASSQEGLAGLSYNEQFF.

The genes are TRBV15 and TRBJ2-1, with 10 bases matching TRBD2. This CDR3 comprises 16 residues. Per germline, CDR1 LNHNV and CDR2 YYDKDF (reference sequence). V shed 0 bases and J 5 bases; nucleotides not matched to a gene: 4. Here the CDR3 reads CATSRDGLAVNNEQFF. For the CDR3, the DNA is TGTGCCACCAGCAGAGACGGACTAGCGGTAAACAATGAGCAGTTCTTC.